The 5 T cell receptor beta chains below were found in one sample sequenced in a study of blood T cell repertoires in COVID-19. Method: immunoSEQ multiplex PCR; TCRdb's copy keeps in-frame clones and lacks some. Of under 250,000 clones listed, 80% to 90% are singletons. Sequencing input: peripheral blood. These receptors all come from a man aged 55 to 70 with acute or convalescent COVID-19.

This chain links TRBV5-1 with TRBJ1-4, with 7 bases fitting TRBD1. Trimming removed 0 bases from V and 0 bases from J; junction bases left unmatched: 5. The CDR3 consists of 17 residues. CDR1 SGHRS and CDR2 YFSETQ come from the germline V gene. The CDR3 sequence: CASSLAGTAATNEKLFF. The CDR3 nucleotides read TGCGCCAGCAGCTTGGCCGGGACAGCAGCAACTAATGAAAAACTGTTTTTT.

The chain combines TRBV11-3 with TRBJ1-2; D not resolved. Deletions cut 4 bases from V and 4 bases from J, with 16 bases between. CDR3 length: 15 residues. Looked up from germline, CDR1 is SGHNT and CDR2 is YENEEA. DNA of the CDR3: TGTGCCAGCAGCTCCTGGACGGGTGGGAGCTATGGCTACACCTTC. Its translation: CASSSWTGGSYGYTF.

The chain couples TRBV12-3 or TRBV12-4 to TRBJ2-1; 7 bases match TRBD2. This CDR3 is 12 amino acids long. V trimming: 4 bases; J trimming: 7 bases; junction bases outside the gene matches: 1. The chain's CDR3 is CASSSGRNEQFF. The CDR3 bases are TGTGCCAGCAGTTCCGGGAGGAATGAGCAGTTCTTC.

The chain has TRBV7-3 and TRBJ2-7; 8 bases align to TRBD1. This CDR3 region has 15 residues. Trimming at V came to 1 base and at J to 5 bases, leaving 7 bases not matched to a gene. CDR1 and CDR2 (germline): SGHTA, FQGTGA. The CDR3, as DNA: TGTGCCAGCAGCTTAATGGGACAGGCCATCCACGAGCAGTACTTC. Protein product: CASSLMGQAIHEQYF.

This clone was found once. The chain combines TRBV6-5 with TRBJ2-7, with D perhaps matching TRBD1 (6 bases). V shed 6 bases and J shed 2 bases, with 11 bases lying between them. The CDR3 totals 13 residues. From germline, CDR1 is MNHEY and CDR2 SVGAGI. CDR3 loop: CASRTGNTYEQYF. The CDR3 DNA follows: TGTGCCAGCAGAACAGGGAACACCTACGAGCAGTACTTC.